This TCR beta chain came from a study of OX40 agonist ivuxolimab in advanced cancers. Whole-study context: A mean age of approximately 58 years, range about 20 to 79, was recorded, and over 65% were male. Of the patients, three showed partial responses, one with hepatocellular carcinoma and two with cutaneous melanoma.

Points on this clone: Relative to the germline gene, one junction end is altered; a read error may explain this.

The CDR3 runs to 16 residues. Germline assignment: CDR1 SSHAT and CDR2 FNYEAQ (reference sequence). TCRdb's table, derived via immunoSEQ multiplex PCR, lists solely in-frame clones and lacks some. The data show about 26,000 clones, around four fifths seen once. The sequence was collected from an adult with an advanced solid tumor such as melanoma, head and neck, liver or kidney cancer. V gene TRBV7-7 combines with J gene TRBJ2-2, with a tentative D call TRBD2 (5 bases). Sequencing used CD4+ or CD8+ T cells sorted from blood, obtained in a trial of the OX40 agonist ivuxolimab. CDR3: CASSLARGLGTGELFF. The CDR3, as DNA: TGTGCTAGCAGCTTAGCGCGCGGGTTGGGCACCGGGGAGCTGTTTTTT.